Following are 20 T cell receptor beta chains from one sample sequenced in a study of beta chain features in type 1 diabetes. The investigators reverse transcribed all of the isolated RNA, so they sequenced expressed TCRB transcripts. The method was immunoSEQ multiplex PCR; TCRdb's version includes in-frame clones alone and lacks a portion of them. Of some 150,000 clones in the sample, roughly 10% were seen once. Sequenced material: naive CD4+ T cells from blood. The receptors were sampled from a man aged 18 to 30 in good health.

This clone was counted at least ten times. The chain joins TRBV18 to TRBJ2-7; maybe TRBD2 (6 bases). The CDR3 is 13 residues long. CDR1 and CDR2 from the germline V gene are KGHSH and LQKENI. Trimming left V 6 bases short and J 3 bases short, with 12 bases between. The CDR3 DNA is TGTGCCAGCTCGGCCGGGACTGACTACGAGCAGTACTTC. It is translated as CASSAGTDYEQYF.

The chain recombines TRBV7-9 with TRBJ2-1, with TRBD1 identical over 7 bases. The V and J ends lost 4 bases and 3 bases, in that order; junction bases with no gene match: 6. The CDR3 loop spans 15 amino acids. Germline V CDR1 and CDR2: SEHNR, FQNEAQ (reference sequence). The DNA of the CDR3 is TGTGCCAGCAGCTCGGGACAGACCTTCTACAATGAGCAGTTCTTC. Translating it yields CASSSGQTFYNEQFF.

In its sample, this clone was seen a few times. This sequence joins TRBV19 and TRBJ1-2; D not resolved. This CDR3 has 13 residues. The V end lost 4 bases, the J end lost 3 bases, and 9 bases lay between the germline ends. CDR1 and CDR2 (germline): LNHDA, SQIVND (reference sequence). For the CDR3, the DNA is TGTGCCAGTAGTACAACGAGGGACTATGGCTACACCTTC. Amino acid sequence: CASSTTRDYGYTF.

This clone was recorded many times. The J gene is TRBJ1-1, the V gene TRBV21-1; the table's D call, TRBD1, was not checked against the DNA. TRBV21-1 is a listed pseudogene. The CDR3 covers 14 residues. DNA of the CDR3: TGTGCCAGCACTGCAGGTTCGGTGAACACTGAAGCTTTCTTT. Amino acid sequence: CASTAGSVNTEAFF.

This clone was observed a handful of times. The chain employs TRBV15 and TRBJ2-3, with 10 bases matching TRBD2. Trimming at V came to 1 base and at J to 1 base, leaving 5 bases not matched to a gene. There are 17 residues in the CDR3. CDR1 and CDR2 (germline): LNHNV, YYDKDF (reference sequence). The CDR3 spells CATSRVLAGAGTDTQYF. The CDR3 DNA follows: TGTGCCACCAGCAGAGTTCTAGCGGGGGCCGGCACAGATACGCAGTATTTT. Combining the CDR3 with reference TRBV15 and TRBJ2-3 gives the whole variable domain DAMVIQNPRYQVTQFGKPVTLSCSQTLNHNVMYWYQQKSSQAPKLLFHYYDKDFNNEADTPDNFQSRRPNTSFCFLDIRSPGLGDTAMYLCATSRVLAGAGTDTQYFGPGTRLTVL.

The chain carries TRBV25-1 and TRBJ2-3; TRBD1 aligns across 7 bases. Trimming removed 5 bases from V and 2 bases from J; junction bases left unmatched: 7. The CDR3 sequence is 15 residues long. Per germline, CDR1 MGHDK and CDR2 SYGVNS. The CDR3 DNA reads TGTGCCAGCAGTTACCCGGGACAGAACACAGATACGCAGTATTTT. It codes for CASSYPGQNTDTQYF.

Only a few counts were recorded for this clone. The chain links TRBV6-5 to TRBJ1-2, with 9 bases lining up with TRBD1. Per germline, CDR1 MNHEY and CDR2 SVGAGI. The CDR3 has 16 residues. Trimming removed 0 bases from V and 4 bases from J; junction bases left unmatched: 6. The CDR3 DNA reads as TGTGCCAGCAGTTACTCCCTGGGACAGGGCATCTATGGCTACACCTTC. It translates to CASSYSLGQGIYGYTF.

This sequence joins TRBV18 and TRBJ1-3; D is ambiguous. CDR1 is KGHSH, CDR2 LQKENI, per germline. V was shortened by 3 bases and J by 4 bases, with 16 bases between the two germline ends. The CDR3 sequence is 16 residues long. CDR3 sequence reads: CASSPPGSSTGNTIYF. The CDR3 DNA is TGTGCCAGCTCACCCCCCGGTTCAAGCACGGGAAACACCATATATTTT.

The chain employs TRBV7-2 and TRBJ2-1; D is possibly TRBD1 (5 bases). The CDR3 runs to 15 residues. Per the germline V gene, CDR1 is SGHTA and CDR2 is FQGNSA. The V end lost 1 base, the J end lost 4 bases, and 11 bases lay between the germline ends. Here the CDR3 DNA reads TGTGCCAGCAGCTTAGTCGCGGACATTTACAATGAGCAGTTCTTC. This sequence encodes CASSLVADIYNEQFF.

In this sample, this clone turned up a few times. The chain carries TRBV4-3 and TRBJ1-2; 8 bases line up with TRBD1. Germline lookup yields CDR1 LGHNA and CDR2 YSLEER. The CDR3 totals 13 residues. With V trimmed by 3 bases and J by 5 bases, 2 bases remained unmatched. CDR3 in amino acids: CASSQGQDYGYTF. The CDR3 DNA is TGCGCCAGCAGCCAGGGACAGGATTATGGCTACACCTTC.

This clone has a handful of counts. The chain uses TRBV6-5 and TRBJ2-1; 10 bases line up with TRBD2. Trimming took 7 bases from V and 8 from J; bases not matched to a gene: 11. The CDR3 has 15 residues. CDR1 is MNHEY, CDR2 SVGAGI, per germline. CDR3 sequence: CASNFQRGGSDEQFF. The CDR3 DNA reads TGTGCCAGCAACTTTCAGCGGGGGGGCTCCGATGAGCAGTTCTTC.

This clone was seen only a few times. This chain uses TRBV15 with TRBJ2-6; 9 bases are a match to TRBD1. CDR3 length: 18 amino acids. Germline CDR1 reads LNHNV; CDR2 reads YYDKDF (reference sequence). With 3 bases clipped from V and 3 bases from J, the junction kept 9 bases outside the gene matches. The CDR3 protein is CATSRIKQGAHGANVLTF. The CDR3 nucleotides are TGTGCCACCAGCAGGATCAAACAGGGGGCGCATGGGGCCAACGTCCTGACTTTC.

The chain is built from TRBV6-1 and TRBJ2-7; D remains unclear. Trimming removed 7 bases from V and 0 bases from J, with 16 bases in between. Germline lookup yields CDR1 MNHNS and CDR2 SASEGT. The CDR3 covers 15 residues. The CDR3 sequence is CASILTASLSYEQYF. CDR3 coding DNA: TGTGCCAGCATCTTAACAGCTTCTCTCTCCTACGAGCAGTACTTC.

The rearrangement joins TRBV4-2 to TRBJ2-7; 11 bases line up with TRBD2. The CDR3 contains 15 residues. Per germline, CDR1 LGHNA and CDR2 YNFKEQ. Unmatched junction bases numbered 7, after V lost 4 bases and J lost 5 bases. The CDR3 DNA reads as TGTGCCAGCAGCCGTTCTAGCGGGGGGCCCCACGAGCAGTACTTC. Its protein product is CASSRSSGGPHEQYF.

This chain joins TRBV27 and TRBJ2-7; 7 nucleotides line up with TRBD1. The V segment lost 10 bases and the J segment 3 bases; nucleotides outside the gene matches: 9. This CDR3 has 13 residues. CDR1 is MNHEY and CDR2 is SMNVEV in the germline V gene (reference sequence). CDR3 amino acids: CANPTGWLYEQYF. The CDR3 DNA sequence: TGTGCCAACCCGACAGGGTGGCTCTACGAGCAGTACTTC.

This sequence joins TRBV9 and TRBJ2-1; 7 nucleotides agree with TRBD1. In germline, CDR1 is SGDLS, CDR2 YYNGEE. The CDR3 is made up of 15 amino acids. The V gene end was trimmed by 3 bases and the J gene end by 2 bases; junction bases not matched to a gene: 5. Here the CDR3 DNA reads TGTGCCAGCAGCGCCTCGGGACAGACCTACAATGAGCAGTTCTTC. Its translation is CASSASGQTYNEQFF.

This clone appeared a few times. This chain uses TRBV30 with TRBJ1-5; 8 nucleotides agree with TRBD1. Germline V CDR1 and CDR2: GTSNPN, SVGIG (reference sequence). V lost 3 bases and J lost 2; bases outside the gene matches: 6. The length of the CDR3 is 15 residues. DNA for the CDR3: TGTGCCTGGAGCAGGACAGGGTTGCGCAATCAGCCCCAGCATTTT. Protein sequence: CAWSRTGLRNQPQHF.

This clone was found a few times. The rearrangement uses TRBV27 and TRBJ1-2; 7 bases line up with TRBD1. Trimming took 2 bases from V and 5 from J; bases not matched to a gene: 5. There are 14 residues in the CDR3. Germline V gene lookup returns CDR1 MNHEY and CDR2 SMNVEV (reference sequence). The CDR3, as DNA: TGTGCCAGCAGTTTAGAGGCAGGGGGGTATGGCTACACCTTC. It is translated as CASSLEAGGYGYTF.

This chain joins TRBV5-1 and TRBJ2-7, with a possible D match to TRBD2 (5 bases). V was pared by 4 bases and J by 4 bases, with 12 bases between. The length of the CDR3 is 13 residues. CDR1 and CDR2 (germline): SGHRS, YFSETQ. CDR3 residues: CASSIEGGYEQYF. The CDR3 nucleotides are TGCGCCAGCAGCATAGAGGGTGGGTACGAGCAGTACTTC.

This clone was detected only a few times. This sequence joins TRBV19 and TRBJ2-2; perhaps TRBD2 as D (5 bases). The CDR3 totals 14 residues. Trimming shortened V by 3 bases and J by 6 bases, and 11 bases separated the two germline ends. CDR1 and CDR2 from the germline V gene are LNHDA and SQIVND (reference sequence). CDR3 nucleotides: TGTGCCAGTAGTATTGGAGTCGGGGCCGGGGAGCTGTTTTTT. Its protein product is CASSIGVGAGELFF.